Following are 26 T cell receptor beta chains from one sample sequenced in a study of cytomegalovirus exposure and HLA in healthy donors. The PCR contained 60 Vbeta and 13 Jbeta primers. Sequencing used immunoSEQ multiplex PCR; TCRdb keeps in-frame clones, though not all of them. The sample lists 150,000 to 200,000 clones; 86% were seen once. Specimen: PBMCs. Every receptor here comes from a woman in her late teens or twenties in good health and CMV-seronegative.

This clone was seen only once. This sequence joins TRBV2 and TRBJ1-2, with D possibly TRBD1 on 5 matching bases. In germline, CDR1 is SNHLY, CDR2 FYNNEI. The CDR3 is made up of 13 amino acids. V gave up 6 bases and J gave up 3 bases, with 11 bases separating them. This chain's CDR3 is CASSPTVDYGYTF. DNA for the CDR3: TGTGCCAGCAGCCCGACAGTTGACTATGGCTACACCTTC.

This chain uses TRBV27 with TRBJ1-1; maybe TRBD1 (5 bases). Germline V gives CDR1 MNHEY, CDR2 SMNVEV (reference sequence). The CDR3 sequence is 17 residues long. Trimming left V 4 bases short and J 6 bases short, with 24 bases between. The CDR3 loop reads CASSSLLQLTALSEAFF. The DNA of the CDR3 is TGTGCCAGCAGTTCCCTCCTTCAATTGACAGCGCTTTCTGAAGCTTTCTTT.

CDR3 DNA sequence: TGTGCCAGCAGTTTGCGGCGGGAGCCCTACGAGCAGTACTTC. Translation: CASSLRREPYEQYF. The chain links TRBV28 to TRBJ2-7; 7 bases are shared with TRBD2. Germline CDR1 and CDR2: MDHEN and SYDVKM. V lost 3 bases to trimming and J lost 2 bases; unmatched junction nucleotides: 4. This CDR3 is 14 amino acids long.

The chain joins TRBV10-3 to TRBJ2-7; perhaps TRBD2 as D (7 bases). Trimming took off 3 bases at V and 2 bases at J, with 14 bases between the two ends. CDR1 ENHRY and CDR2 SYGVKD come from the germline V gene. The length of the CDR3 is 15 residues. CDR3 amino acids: CAISETGGNTYEQYF. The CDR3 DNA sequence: TGTGCCATCAGTGAAACGGGGGGCAACACCTACGAGCAGTACTTC.

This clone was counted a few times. CDR3 region: CASSDGDSRTDTQYF. CDR3 bases: TGTGCCAGCAGTGACGGGGACTCTAGGACAGATACGCAGTATTTT. V usage is TRBV2 and J usage is TRBJ2-3; D may be TRBD2 (6 bases). The V gene's germline CDR1 is SNHLY and CDR2 FYNNEI. The CDR3 is 15 residues long. V shed 3 bases and J shed 3 bases, with 13 bases lying between them.

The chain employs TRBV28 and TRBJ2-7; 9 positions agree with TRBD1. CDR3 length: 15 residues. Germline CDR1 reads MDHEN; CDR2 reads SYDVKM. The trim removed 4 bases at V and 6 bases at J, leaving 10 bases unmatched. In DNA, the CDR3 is TGTGCCAGCAGTTCGGGACAGGGAATCACGGCCGAGCAGTACTTC. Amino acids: CASSSGQGITAEQYF. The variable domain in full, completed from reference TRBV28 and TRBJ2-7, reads DVKVTQSSRYLVKRTGEKVFLECVQDMDHENMFWYRQDPGLGLRLIYFSYDVKMKEKGDIPEGYSVSREKKERFSLILESASTNQTSMYLCASSSGQGITAEQYFGPGTRLTVT.

The CDR3 is CASSSRLTRTDTQYF. The CDR3 DNA sequence: TGTGCCAGCAGTTCCAGACTTACTCGCACAGATACGCAGTATTTT. The chain is built from TRBV6-6 and TRBJ2-3; D unclear. CDR3 length: 15 amino acids. The V and J ends lost 4 bases and 1 base respectively, with 12 bases between them. The V gene's germline CDR1 is MNHNY and CDR2 SVGAGI (reference sequence).

CDR3 DNA sequence: TGCAGCGCTTACACTAATTCCTACGAGCAGTACTTC. Translation: CSAYTNSYEQYF. The chain is built from TRBV29-1 and TRBJ2-7; D is uncertain. In germline, CDR1 is SQVTM, CDR2 ANQGSEA. This CDR3 is 12 amino acids long. The V gene lost 7 bases and the J gene lost 1 base, with 11 bases spanning the gap.

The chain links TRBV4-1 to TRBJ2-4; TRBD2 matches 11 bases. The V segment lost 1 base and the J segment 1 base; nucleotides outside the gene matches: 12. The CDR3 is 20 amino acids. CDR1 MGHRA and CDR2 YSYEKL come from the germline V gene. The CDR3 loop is CASSQGSARVAGGAKNIQYF. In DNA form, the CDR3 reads TGCGCCAGCAGCCAAGGAAGCGCCCGAGTAGCGGGAGGGGCCAAAAACATTCAGTACTTC.

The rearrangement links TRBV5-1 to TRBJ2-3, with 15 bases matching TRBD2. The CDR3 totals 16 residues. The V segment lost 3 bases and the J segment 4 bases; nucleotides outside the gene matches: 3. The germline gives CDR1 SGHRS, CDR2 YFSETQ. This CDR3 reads CASSSWTSGGADTQYF. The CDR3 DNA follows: TGCGCCAGCAGCTCCTGGACTAGCGGGGGGGCAGATACGCAGTATTTT.

The CDR3 is CASREYSSFMNTEAFF. For the CDR3, the DNA is TGTGCCAGCAGGGAATACAGCTCTTTTATGAACACTGAAGCTTTCTTT. The chain uses TRBV28 and TRBJ1-1; unclear D gene. Germline values: CDR1 MDHEN, CDR2 SYDVKM. The CDR3 is made up of 16 amino acids. The germline V and J ends were trimmed by 6 bases and 0 bases, with 17 bases remaining between them.

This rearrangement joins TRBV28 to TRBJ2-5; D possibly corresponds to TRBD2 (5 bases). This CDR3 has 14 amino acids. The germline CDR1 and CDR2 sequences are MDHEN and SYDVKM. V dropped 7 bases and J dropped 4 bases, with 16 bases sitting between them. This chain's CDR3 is CASTTARRGETQYF. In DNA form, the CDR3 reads TGTGCCAGCACTACCGCCCGTCGGGGAGAGACCCAGTACTTC. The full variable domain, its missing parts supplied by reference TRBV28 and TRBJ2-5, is DVKVTQSSRYLVKRTGEKVFLECVQDMDHENMFWYRQDPGLGLRLIYFSYDVKMKEKGDIPEGYSVSREKKERFSLILESASTNQTSMYLCASTTARRGETQYFGPGTRLLVL.

The CDR3 DNA reads as TGCGCCAGCAGCCAACCAACTAGCGGGAGGAATGAGCAGTTCTTC. This gives the protein CASSQPTSGRNEQFF. The chain uses TRBV4-1 and TRBJ2-1, with TRBD2 identical over 12 bases. CDR3 size: 15 residues. The ends lost 2 bases at V and 7 bases at J; junction bases unmatched: 3. Germline V gene data show CDR1 as MGHRA and CDR2 as YSYEKL.

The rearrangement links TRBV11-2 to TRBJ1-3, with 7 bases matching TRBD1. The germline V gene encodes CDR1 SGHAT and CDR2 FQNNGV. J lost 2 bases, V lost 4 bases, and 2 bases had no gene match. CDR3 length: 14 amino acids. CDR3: CASSSGGAGNTIYF. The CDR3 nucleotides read TGTGCCAGCAGCTCAGGGGGAGCTGGAAACACCATATATTTT.

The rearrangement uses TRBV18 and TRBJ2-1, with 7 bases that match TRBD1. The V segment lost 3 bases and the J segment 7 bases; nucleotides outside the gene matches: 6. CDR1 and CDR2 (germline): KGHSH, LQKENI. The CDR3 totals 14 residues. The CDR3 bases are TGTGCCAGCTCACCTGACAGGGTGGCTAATGAGCAGTTCTTC. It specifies CASSPDRVANEQFF. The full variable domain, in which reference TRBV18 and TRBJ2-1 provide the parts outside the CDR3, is NAGVMQNPRHLVRRRGQEARLRCSPMKGHSHVYWYRQLPEEGLKFMVYLQKENIIDESGMPKERFSAEFPKEGPSILRIQQVVRGDSAAYFCASSPDRVANEQFFGPGTRLTVL.

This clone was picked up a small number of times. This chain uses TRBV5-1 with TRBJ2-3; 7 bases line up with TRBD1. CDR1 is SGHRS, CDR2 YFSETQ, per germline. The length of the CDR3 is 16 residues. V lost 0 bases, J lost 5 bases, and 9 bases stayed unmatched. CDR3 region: CASSLAAGGTEDTQYF. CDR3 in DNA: TGCGCCAGCAGCTTGGCAGCAGGGGGTACCGAAGATACGCAGTATTTT. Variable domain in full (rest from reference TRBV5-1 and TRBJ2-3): KAGVTQTPRYLIKTRGQQVTLSCSPISGHRSVSWYQQTPGQGLQFLFEYFSETQRNKGNFPGRFSGRQFSNSRSEMNVSTLELGDSALYLCASSLAAGGTEDTQYFGPGTRLTVL.

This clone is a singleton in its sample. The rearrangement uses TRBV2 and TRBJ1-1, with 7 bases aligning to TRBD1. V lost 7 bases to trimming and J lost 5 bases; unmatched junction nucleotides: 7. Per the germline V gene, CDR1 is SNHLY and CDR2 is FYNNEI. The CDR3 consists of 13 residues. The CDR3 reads CASNLRGRTEAFF. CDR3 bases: TGTGCCAGCAATCTCAGGGGGAGGACTGAAGCTTTCTTT.

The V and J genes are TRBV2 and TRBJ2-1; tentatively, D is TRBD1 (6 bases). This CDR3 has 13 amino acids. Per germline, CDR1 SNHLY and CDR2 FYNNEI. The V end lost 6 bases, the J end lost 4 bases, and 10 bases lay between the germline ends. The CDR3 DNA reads TGTGCCAGCAGGTGGACAGCGTACAATGAGCAGTTCTTC. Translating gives CASRWTAYNEQFF.

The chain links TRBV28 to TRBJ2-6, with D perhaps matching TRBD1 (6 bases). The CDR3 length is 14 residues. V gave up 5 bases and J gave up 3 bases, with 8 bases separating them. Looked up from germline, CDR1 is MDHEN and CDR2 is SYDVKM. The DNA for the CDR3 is TGTGCCAGCAGTCCAGGGGATGGGGCCAACGTCCTGACTTTC. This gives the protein CASSPGDGANVLTF.

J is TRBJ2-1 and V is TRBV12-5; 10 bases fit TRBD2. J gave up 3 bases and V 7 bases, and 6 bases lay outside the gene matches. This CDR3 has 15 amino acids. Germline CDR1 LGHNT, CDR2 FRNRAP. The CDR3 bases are TGTGCTAGTGCCATTAGCGGGGGGCTCTACAATGAGCAGTTCTTC. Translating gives CASAISGGLYNEQFF.

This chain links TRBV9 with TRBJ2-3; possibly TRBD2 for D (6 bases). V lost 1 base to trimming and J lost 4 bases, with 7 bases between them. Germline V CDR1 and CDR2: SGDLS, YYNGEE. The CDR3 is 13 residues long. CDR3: CASSVREADTQYF. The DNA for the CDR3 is TGTGCCAGCAGCGTAAGGGAGGCAGATACGCAGTATTTT. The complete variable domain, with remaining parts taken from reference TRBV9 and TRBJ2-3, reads DSGVTQTPKHLITATGQRVTLRCSPRSGDLSVYWYQQSLDQGLQFLIQYYNGEERAKGNILERFSAQQFPDLHSELNLSSLELGDSALYFCASSVREADTQYFGPGTRLTVL.

CDR3 sequence reads: CASSPALGNEQYF. DNA of the CDR3: TGTGCCAGCAGCCCCGCCCTCGGGAACGAGCAGTACTTC. The chain has TRBV6-5 and TRBJ2-7; D is perhaps TRBD2 (5 bases). The CDR3 totals 13 residues. V lost 6 bases and J 5 bases, leaving 14 bases between the germline ends. Germline CDR1 is MNHEY and CDR2 is SVGAGI.

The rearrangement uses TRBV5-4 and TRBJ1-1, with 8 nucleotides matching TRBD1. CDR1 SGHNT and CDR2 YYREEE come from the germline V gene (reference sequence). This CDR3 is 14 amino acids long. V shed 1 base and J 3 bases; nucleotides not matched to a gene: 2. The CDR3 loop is CASSLTGGYTEAFF. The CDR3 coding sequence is TGTGCCAGCAGCTTGACAGGGGGTTACACTGAAGCTTTCTTT. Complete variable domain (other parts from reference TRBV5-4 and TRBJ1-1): ETGVTQSPTHLIKTRGQQVTLRCSSQSGHNTVSWYQQALGQGPQFIFQYYREEENGRGNFPPRFSGLQFPNYSSELNVNALELDDSALYLCASSLTGGYTEAFFGQGTRLTVV.

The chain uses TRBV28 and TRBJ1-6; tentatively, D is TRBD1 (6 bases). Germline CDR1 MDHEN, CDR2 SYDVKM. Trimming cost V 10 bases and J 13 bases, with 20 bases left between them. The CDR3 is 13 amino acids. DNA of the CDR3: TGTGCCACAAGACGGATAGGGGGTGGGCCCCTCCACTTT. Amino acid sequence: CATRRIGGGPLHF. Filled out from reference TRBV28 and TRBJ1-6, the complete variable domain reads DVKVTQSSRYLVKRTGEKVFLECVQDMDHENMFWYRQDPGLGLRLIYFSYDVKMKEKGDIPEGYSVSREKKERFSLILESASTNQTSMYLCATRRIGGGPLHFGNGTRLTVT.

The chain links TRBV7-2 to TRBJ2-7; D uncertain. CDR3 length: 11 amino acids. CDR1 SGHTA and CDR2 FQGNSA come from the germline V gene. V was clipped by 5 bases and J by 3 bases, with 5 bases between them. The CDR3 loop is CASSPNYEQYF. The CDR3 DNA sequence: TGTGCCAGCAGCCCCAACTACGAGCAGTACTTC.

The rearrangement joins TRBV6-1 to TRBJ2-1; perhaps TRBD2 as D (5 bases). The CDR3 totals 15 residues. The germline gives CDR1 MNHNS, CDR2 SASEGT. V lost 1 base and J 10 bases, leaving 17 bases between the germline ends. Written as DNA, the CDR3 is TGTGCCAGCAGTGAAGTATTAGCGAGAGTGGGGGAGCAGTTCTTC. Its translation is CASSEVLARVGEQFF.